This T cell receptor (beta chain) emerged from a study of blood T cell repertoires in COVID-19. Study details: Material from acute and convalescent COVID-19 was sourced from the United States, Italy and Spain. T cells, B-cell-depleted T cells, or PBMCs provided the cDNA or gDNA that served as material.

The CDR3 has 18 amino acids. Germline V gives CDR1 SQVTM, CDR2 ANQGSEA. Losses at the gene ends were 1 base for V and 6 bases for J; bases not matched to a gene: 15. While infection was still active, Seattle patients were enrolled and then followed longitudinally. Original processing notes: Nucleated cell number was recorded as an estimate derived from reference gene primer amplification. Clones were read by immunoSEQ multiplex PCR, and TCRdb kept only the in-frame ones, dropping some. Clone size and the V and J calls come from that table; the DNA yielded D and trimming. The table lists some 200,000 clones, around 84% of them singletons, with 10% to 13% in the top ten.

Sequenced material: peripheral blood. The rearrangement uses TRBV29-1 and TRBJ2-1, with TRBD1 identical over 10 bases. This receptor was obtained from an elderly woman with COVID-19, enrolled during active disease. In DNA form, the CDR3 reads TGCAGCGTTGAAGGGGGGCCCCCCGGGACAGGGGTTAGCAATGAGCAGTTCTTC. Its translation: CSVEGGPPGTGVSNEQFF.